This T cell receptor beta chain was retrieved from a study of breast tumors, draining lymph nodes, adjacent tissues. Whole-study results and caveats: Tumor and nontumor repertoires were significantly more similar in luminal-like than in basal-like breast cancer.

CDR1 is SNHLY, CDR2 FYNNEI, per germline. The CDR3 sequence is 15 residues long. V dropped 4 bases and J dropped 0 bases, with 10 bases sitting between them. This clonotype was recorded many times. Antigen: not known. TCRdb re-derived calls from the multiplex PCR reads in MiXCR, one entry per CDR3 protein. This sample has 100,000 to 150,000 distinct CDR3 sequences; 20% occur once, and the top ten carry over 3%. Samples came from axillary lymph nodes draining the breast cancer. Sequenced sample: axillary lymph node tissue. The source of this sequence is a female donor with breast cancer. Some clones in this sample may be carry-over from other donors' samples. The J gene is TRBJ1-5, the V gene TRBV2; D not certain. Here the CDR3 DNA reads TGTGCCAGCAGTGCACTCTCATATAGCAATCAGCCCCAGCATTTT. The encoded protein is CASSALSYSNQPQHF.